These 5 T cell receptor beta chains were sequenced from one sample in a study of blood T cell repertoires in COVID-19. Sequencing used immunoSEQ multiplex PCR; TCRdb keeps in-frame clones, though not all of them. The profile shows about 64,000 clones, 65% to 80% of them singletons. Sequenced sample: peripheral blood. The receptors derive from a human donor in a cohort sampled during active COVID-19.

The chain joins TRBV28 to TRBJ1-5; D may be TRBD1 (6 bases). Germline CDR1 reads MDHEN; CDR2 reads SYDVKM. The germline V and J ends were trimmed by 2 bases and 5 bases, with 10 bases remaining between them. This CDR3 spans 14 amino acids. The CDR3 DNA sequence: TGTGCCAGCAGTTTACGCAGGGGCGATCAGCCCCAGCATTTT. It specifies CASSLRRGDQPQHF.

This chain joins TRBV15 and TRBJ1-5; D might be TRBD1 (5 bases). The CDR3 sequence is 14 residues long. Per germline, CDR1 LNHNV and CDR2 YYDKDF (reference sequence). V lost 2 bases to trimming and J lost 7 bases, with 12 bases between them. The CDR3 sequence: CATSRSRAGQPQHF. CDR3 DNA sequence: TGTGCCACCAGCAGATCCCGGGCAGGGCAGCCCCAGCATTTT.

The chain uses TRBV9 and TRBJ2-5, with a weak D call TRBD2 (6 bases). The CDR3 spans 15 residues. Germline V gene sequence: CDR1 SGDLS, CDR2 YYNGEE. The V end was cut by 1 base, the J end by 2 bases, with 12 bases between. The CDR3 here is CASSVTRGGQETQYF. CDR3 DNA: TGTGCCAGCAGCGTAACCCGTGGAGGGCAAGAGACCCAGTACTTC.

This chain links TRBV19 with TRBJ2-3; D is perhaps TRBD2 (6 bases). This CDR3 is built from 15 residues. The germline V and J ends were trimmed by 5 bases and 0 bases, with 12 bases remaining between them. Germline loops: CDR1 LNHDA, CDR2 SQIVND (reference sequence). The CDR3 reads CASSVRGTSTDTQYF. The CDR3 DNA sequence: TGTGCCAGTAGTGTTCGGGGGACTAGCACAGATACGCAGTATTTT.

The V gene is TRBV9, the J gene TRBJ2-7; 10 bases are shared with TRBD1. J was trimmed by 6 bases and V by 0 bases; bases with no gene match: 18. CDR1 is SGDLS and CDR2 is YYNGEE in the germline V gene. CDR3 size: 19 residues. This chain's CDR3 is CASSVGDGRFGQGDSEQYF. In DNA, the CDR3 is TGTGCCAGCAGCGTAGGGGATGGACGATTCGGACAGGGGGATTCCGAGCAGTACTTC.